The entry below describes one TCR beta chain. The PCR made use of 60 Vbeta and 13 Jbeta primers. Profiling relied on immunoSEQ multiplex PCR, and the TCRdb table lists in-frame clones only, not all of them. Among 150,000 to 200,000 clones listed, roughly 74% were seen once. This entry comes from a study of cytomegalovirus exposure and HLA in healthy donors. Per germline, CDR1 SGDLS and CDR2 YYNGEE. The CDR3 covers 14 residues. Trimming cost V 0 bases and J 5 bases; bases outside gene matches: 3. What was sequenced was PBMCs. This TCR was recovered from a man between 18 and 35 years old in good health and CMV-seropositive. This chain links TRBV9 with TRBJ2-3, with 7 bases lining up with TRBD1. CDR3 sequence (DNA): TGTGCCAGCAGCGTAGGAAGGGGGCGAGATACGCAGTATTTT. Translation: CASSVGRGRDTQYF. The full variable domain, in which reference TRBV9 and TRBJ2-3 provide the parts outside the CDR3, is DSGVTQTPKHLITATGQRVTLRCSPRSGDLSVYWYQQSLDQGLQFLIQYYNGEERAKGNILERFSAQQFPDLHSELNLSSLELGDSALYFCASSVGRGRDTQYFGPGTRLTVL.